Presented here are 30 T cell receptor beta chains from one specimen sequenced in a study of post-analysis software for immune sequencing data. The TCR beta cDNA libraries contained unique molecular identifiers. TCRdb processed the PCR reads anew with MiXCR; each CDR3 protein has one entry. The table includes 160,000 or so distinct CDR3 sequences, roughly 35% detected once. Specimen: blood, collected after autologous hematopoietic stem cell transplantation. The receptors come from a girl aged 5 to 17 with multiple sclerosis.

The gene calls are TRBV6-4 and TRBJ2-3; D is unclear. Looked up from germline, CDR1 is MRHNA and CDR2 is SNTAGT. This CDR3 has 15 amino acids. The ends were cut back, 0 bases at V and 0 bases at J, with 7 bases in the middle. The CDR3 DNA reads TGTGCCAGCAGTGACTCTGCGGCTAGCACAGATACGCAGTATTTT. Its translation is CASSDSAASTDTQYF.

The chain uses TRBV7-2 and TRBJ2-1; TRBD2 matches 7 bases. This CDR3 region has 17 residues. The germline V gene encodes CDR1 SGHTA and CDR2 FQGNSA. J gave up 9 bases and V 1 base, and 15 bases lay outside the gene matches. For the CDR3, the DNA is TGTGCCAGCAGCTTAGTAGGCGGACTAGAGGGAGGAAGTGAGCAGTTCTTC. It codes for CASSLVGGLEGGSEQFF.

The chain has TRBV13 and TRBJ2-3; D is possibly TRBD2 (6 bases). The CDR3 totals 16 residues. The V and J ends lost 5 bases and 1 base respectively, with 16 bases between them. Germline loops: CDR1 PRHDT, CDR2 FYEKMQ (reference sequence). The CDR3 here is CASSGWRGDRTDTQYF. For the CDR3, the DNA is TGTGCCAGCAGCGGGTGGAGGGGCGACCGCACAGATACGCAGTATTTT.

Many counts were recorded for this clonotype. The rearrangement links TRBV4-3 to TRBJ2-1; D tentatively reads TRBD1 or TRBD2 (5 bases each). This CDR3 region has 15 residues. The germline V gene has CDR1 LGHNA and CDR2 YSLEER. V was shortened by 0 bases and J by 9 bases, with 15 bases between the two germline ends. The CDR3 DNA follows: TGCGCCAGCAGCCAAGACGCCGGGACCTCCAGTGAGCAGTTCTTC. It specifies CASSQDAGTSSEQFF.

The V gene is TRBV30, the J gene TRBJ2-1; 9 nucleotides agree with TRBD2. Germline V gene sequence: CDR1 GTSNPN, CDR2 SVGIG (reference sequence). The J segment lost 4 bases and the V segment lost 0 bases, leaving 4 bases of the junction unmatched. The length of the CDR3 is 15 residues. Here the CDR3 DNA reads TGTGCCTGGAGTGTAAAACTAGCGGGTTACAATGAGCAGTTCTTC. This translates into CAWSVKLAGYNEQFF.

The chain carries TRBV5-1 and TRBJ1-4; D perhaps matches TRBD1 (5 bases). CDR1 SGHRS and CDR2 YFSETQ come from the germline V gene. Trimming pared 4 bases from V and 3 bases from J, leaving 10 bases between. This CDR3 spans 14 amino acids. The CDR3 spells CASSPDSPNEKLFF. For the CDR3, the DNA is TGCGCCAGCAGCCCCGACAGCCCTAATGAAAAACTGTTTTTT.

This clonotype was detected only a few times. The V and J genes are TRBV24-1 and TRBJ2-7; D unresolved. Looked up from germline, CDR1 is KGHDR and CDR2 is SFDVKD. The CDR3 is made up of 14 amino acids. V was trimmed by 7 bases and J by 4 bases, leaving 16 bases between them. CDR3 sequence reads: CATRAHSALYEQYF. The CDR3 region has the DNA TGTGCCACCAGGGCGCACTCAGCCTTATACGAGCAGTACTTC.

CDR3 region: CAISETGRNDEQYF. In nucleotides, the CDR3 is TGTGCCATCAGTGAGACGGGCAGGAACGACGAGCAGTACTTC. The rearrangement uses TRBV10-3 and TRBJ2-7; D is undetermined. Germline lookup yields CDR1 ENHRY and CDR2 SYGVKD. CDR3 length: 14 amino acids. V gave up 2 bases and J gave up 5 bases, with 13 bases separating them.

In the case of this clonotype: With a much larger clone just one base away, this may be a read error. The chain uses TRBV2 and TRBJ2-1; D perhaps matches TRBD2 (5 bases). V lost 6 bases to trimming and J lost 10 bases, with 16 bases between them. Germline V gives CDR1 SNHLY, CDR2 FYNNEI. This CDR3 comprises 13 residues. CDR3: CASRAGSTYEQFF. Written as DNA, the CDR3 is TGTGCCAGCAGGGCGGGTTCGACCTACGAGCAGTTCTTC.

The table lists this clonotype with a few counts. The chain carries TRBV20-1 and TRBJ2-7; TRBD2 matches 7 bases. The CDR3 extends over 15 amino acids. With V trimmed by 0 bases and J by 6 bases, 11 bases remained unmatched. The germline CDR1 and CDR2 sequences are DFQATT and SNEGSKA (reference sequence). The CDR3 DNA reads TGCAGTGCTAGAGATTTGGAGGGAGGGCTCCCCGAGCAGTACTTC. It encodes CSARDLEGGLPEQYF.

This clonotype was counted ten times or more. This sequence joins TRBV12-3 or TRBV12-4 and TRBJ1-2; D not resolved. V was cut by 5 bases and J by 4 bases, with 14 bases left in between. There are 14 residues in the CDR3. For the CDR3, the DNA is TGTGCCAGCAGTCCAACGTCCGAATTCTATGGCTACACCTTC. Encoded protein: CASSPTSEFYGYTF.

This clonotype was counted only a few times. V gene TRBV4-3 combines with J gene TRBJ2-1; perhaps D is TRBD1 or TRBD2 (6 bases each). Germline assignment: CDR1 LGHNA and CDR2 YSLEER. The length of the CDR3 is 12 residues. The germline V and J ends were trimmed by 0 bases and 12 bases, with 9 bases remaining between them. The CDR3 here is CASSQDRGAQFF. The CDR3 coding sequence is TGCGCCAGCAGCCAAGATAGGGGGGCGCAGTTCTTC.

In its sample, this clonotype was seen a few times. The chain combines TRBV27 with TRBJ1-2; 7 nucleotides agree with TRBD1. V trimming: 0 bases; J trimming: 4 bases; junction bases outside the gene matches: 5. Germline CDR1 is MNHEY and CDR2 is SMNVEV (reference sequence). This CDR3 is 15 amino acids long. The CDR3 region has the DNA TGTGCCAGCAGTTTATCGGGGACAGATGTCTATGGCTACACCTTC. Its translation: CASSLSGTDVYGYTF.

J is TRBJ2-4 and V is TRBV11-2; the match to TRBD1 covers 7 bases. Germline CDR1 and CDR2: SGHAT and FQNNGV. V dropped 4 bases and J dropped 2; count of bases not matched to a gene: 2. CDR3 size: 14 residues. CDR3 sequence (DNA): TGTGCCAGCAGCTCACAGGGGTCCAAAAACATTCAGTACTTC. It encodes CASSSQGSKNIQYF.

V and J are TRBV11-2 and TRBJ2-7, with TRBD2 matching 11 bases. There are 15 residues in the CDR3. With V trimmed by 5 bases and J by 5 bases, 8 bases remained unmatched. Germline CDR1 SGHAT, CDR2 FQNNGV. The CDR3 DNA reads TGTGCCAGCAGCATACTTAGCGGGAGGGCCAACGAGCAGTACTTC. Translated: CASSILSGRANEQYF.

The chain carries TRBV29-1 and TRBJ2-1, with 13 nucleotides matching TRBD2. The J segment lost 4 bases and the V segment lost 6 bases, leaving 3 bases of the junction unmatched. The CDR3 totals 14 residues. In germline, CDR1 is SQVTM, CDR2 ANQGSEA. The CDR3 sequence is CSVQTSGGYNEQFF. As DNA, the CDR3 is TGCAGCGTACAGACTAGCGGGGGGTACAATGAGCAGTTCTTC.

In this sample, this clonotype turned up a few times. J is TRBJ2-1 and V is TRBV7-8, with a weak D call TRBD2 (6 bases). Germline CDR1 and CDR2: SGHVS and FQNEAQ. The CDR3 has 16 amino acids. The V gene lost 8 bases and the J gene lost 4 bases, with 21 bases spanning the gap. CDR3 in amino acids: CASSDWGTSAYNEQFF. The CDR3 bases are TGTGCCAGCTCCGATTGGGGGACTTCGGCTTACAATGAGCAGTTCTTC.

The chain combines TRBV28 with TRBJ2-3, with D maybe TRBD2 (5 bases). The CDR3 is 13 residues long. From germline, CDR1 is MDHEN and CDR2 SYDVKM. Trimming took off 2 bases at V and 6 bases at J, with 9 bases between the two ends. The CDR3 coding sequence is TGTGCCAGCAGTTTACGGCGGGCCGATACGCAGTATTTT. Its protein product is CASSLRRADTQYF. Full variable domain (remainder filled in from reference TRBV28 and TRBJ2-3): DVKVTQSSRYLVKRTGEKVFLECVQDMDHENMFWYRQDPGLGLRLIYFSYDVKMKEKGDIPEGYSVSREKKERFSLILESASTNQTSMYLCASSLRRADTQYFGPGTRLTVL.

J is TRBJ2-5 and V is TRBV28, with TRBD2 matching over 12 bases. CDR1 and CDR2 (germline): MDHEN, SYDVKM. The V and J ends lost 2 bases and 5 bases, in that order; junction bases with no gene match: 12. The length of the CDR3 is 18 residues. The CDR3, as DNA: TGTGCCAGCAGTTTAGGACTAGCGGGAAGAGGTTGGAGGGAGACCCAGTACTTC. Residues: CASSLGLAGRGWRETQYF.

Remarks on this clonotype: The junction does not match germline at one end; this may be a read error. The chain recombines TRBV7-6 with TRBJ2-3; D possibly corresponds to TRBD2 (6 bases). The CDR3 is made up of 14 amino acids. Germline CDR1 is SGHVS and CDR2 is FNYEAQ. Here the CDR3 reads CASSLVTSIDTEYF. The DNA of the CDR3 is TGTGCCAGCAGCTTAGTTACTAGCATCGATACGGAGTATTTT.

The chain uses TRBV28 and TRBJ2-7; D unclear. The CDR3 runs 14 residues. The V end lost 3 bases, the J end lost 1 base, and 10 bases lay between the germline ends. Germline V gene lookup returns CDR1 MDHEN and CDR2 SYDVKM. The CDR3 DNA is TGTGCCAGCAGTTTGACGGGCCAGTCCTACGAGCAGTACTTC. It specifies CASSLTGQSYEQYF.

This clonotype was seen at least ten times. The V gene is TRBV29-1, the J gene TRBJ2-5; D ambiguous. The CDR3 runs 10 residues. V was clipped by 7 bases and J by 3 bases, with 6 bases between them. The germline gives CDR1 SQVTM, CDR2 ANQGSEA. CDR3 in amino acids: CSGQKETQYF. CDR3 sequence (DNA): TGCAGCGGCCAAAAAGAGACCCAGTACTTC.

CDR3 region: CASSLQGARYNSPLHF. In DNA form, the CDR3 reads TGTGCCAGCAGTCTTCAGGGGGCTAGGTATAATTCACCCCTCCACTTT. The V call is TRBV28, the J call TRBJ1-6, with 8 bases identical to TRBD1. The trim removed 5 bases at V and 4 bases at J, leaving 7 bases unmatched. In germline, CDR1 is MDHEN, CDR2 SYDVKM. This CDR3 has 16 residues.

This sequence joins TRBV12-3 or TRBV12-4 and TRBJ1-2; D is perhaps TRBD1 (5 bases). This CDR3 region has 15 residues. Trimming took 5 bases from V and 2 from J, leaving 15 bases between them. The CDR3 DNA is TGTGCCAGCAGTCCCCCCGGGGGGGGAAACTATGGCTACACCTTC. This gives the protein CASSPPGGGNYGYTF.

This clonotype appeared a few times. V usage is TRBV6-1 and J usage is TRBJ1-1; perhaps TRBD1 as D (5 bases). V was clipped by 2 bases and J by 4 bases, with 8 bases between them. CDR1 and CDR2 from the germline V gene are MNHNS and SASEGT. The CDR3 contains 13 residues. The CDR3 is CASSELGGTEAFF. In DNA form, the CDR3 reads TGTGCCAGCAGTGAACTCGGGGGCACTGAAGCTTTCTTT.

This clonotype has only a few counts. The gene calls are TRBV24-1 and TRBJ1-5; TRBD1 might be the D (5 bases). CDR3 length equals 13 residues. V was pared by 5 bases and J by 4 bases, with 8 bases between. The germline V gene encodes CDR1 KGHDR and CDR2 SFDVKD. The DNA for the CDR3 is TGTGCCACCAGTGGGGACGGGAATCAGCCCCAGCATTTT. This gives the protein CATSGDGNQPQHF.

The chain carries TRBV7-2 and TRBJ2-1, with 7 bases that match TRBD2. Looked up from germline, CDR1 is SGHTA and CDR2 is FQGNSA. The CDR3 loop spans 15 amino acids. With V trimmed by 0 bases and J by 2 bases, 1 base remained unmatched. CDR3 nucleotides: TGTGCCAGCAGCTTAGCCCTAGCGGCCTACAATGAGCAGTTCTTC. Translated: CASSLALAAYNEQFF.

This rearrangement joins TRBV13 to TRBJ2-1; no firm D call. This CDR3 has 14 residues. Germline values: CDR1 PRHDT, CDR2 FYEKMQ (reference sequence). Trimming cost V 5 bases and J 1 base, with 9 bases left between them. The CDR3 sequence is CASSETNSYNEQFF. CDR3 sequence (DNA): TGTGCCAGCAGCGAGACCAATTCCTACAATGAGCAGTTCTTC.

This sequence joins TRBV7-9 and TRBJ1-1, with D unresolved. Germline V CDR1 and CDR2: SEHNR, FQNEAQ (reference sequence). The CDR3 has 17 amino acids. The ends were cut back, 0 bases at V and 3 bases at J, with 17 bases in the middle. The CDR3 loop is CASSLAEGFSPDTEAFF. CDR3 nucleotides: TGTGCCAGCAGCTTAGCTGAAGGTTTCAGTCCGGACACTGAAGCTTTCTTT.

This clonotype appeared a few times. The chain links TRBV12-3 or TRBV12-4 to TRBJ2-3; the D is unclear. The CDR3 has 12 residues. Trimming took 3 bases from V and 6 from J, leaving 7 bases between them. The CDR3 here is CASSFRADTQYF. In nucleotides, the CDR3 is TGTGCCAGCAGTTTTCGGGCGGATACGCAGTATTTT.